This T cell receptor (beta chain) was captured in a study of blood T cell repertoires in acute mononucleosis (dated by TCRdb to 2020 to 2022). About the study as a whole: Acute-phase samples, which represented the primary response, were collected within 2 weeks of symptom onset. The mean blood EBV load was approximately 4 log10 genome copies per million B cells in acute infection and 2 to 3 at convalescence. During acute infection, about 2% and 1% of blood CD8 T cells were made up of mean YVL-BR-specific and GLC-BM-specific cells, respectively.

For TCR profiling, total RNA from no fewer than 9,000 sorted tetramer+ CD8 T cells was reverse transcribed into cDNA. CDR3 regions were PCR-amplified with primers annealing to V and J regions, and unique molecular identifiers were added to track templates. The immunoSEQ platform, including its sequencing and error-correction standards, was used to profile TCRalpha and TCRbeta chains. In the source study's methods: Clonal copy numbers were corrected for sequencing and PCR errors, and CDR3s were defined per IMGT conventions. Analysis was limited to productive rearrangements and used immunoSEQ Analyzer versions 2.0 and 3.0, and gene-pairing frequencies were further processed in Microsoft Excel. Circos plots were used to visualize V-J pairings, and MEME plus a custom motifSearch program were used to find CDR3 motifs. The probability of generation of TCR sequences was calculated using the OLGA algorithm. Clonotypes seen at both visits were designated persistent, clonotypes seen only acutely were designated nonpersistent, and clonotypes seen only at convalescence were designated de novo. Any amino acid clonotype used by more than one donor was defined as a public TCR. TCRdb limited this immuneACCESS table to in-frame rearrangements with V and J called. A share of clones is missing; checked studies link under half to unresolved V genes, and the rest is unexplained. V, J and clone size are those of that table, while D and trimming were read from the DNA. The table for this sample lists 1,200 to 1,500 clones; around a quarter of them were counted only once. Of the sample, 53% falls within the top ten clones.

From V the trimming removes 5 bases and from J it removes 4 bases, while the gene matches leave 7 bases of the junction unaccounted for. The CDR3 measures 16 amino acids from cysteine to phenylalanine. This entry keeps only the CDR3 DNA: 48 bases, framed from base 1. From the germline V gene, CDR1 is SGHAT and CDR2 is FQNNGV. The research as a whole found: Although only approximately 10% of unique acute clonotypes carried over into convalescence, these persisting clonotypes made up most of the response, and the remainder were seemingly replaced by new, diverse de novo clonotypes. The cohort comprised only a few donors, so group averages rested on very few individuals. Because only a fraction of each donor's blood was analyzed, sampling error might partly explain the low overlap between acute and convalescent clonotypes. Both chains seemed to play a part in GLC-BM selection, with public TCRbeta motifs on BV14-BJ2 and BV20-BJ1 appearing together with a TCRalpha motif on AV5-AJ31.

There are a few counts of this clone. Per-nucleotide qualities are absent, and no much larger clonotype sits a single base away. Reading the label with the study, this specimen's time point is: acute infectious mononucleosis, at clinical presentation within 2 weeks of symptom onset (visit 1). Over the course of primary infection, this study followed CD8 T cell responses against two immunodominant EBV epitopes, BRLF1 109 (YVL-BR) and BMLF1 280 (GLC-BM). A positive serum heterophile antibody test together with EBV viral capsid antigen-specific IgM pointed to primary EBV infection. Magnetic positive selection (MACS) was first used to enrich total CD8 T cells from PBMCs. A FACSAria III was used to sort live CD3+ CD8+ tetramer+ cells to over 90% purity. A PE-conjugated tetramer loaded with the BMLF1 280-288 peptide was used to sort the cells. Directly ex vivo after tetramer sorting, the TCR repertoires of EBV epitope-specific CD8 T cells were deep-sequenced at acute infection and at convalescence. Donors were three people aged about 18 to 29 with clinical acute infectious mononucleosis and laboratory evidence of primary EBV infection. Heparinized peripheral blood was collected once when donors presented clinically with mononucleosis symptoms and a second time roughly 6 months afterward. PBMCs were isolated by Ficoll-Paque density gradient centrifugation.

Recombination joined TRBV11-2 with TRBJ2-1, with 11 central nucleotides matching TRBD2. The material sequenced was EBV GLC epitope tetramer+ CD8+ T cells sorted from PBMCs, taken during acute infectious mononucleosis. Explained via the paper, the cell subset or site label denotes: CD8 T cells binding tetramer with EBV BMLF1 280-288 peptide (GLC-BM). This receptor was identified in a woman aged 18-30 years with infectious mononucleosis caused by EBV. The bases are TGTGCCAGCAGCCAAGCGGGACTAGCGGCTTACAATGAGCAGTTCTTC. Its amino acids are CASSQAGLAAYNEQFF. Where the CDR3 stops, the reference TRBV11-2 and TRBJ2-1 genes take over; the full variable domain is EAGVAQSPRYKIIEKRQSVAFWCNPISGHATLYWYQQILGQGPKLLIQFQNNGVVDDSQLPKDRFSAERLKGVDSTLKIQPAKLEDSAVYLCASSQAGLAAYNEQFFGPGTRLTVL.